This TCR beta chain comes out of a study of OX40 agonist ivuxolimab in advanced cancers. This clone has only one observation. Measured with immunoSEQ multiplex PCR; TCRdb has only the in-frame clones, and not every one. The sample has approximately 80,000 clones, about 94% seen once. CDR1 is LGHNA, CDR2 YNFKEQ, per germline. V was shortened by 4 bases and J by 0 bases, with 10 bases between the two germline ends. The CDR3 sequence is 15 residues long. The receptor was isolated from an adult with an advanced solid tumor such as melanoma, head and neck, liver or kidney cancer. The rearrangement uses TRBV4-2 and TRBJ1-3; unclear D gene. Specimen: CD4+ or CD8+ T cells sorted from blood, collected in a trial of the OX40 agonist ivuxolimab. The CDR3, as DNA: TGTGCCAGCAGCCCTTCAGATATCTCTGGAAACACCATATATTTT. Translating it yields CASSPSDISGNTIYF.